The 6 T cell receptor beta chains below all came from one sample that was sequenced in a study of cytomegalovirus exposure and HLA in healthy donors. With 60 Vbeta and 13 Jbeta primers, the PCR was carried out. The table came from immunoSEQ multiplex PCR; TCRdb's copy has only in-frame clones and leaves some out. The sample has over 150,000 clones, roughly 80% seen once. The sequencing sample was made of PBMCs. The source of these receptors is a boy between 2 and 10 years old in good health and CMV-seronegative.

V and J are TRBV19 and TRBJ1-1; possible D gene TRBD1, 6 bases. Deletions cut 6 bases from V and 0 bases from J, with 11 bases between. Germline CDR1 LNHDA, CDR2 SQIVND (reference sequence). CDR3 length equals 14 residues. The CDR3 sequence: CASRTGQMNTEAFF. CDR3 nucleotide sequence: TGTGCCAGTAGGACAGGACAGATGAACACTGAAGCTTTCTTT.

V usage is TRBV6-6 and J usage is TRBJ1-3, with TRBD1 as a possible D gene (5 bases). Looked up from germline, CDR1 is MNHNY and CDR2 is SVGAGI (reference sequence). V was clipped by 8 bases and J by 0 bases, with 11 bases between them. The CDR3 totals 14 residues. The CDR3: CASGFGGSGNTIYF. As DNA, the CDR3 is TGTGCCAGCGGCTTCGGGGGCTCTGGAAACACCATATATTTT.

This chain joins TRBV7-2 and TRBJ2-7; perhaps TRBD2 as D (6 bases). Germline V lookup: CDR1 SGHTA, CDR2 FQGNSA. The CDR3 covers 15 residues. Trimming stripped 1 base from V and 2 bases from J, with 12 bases between. In DNA, the CDR3 is TGTGCCAGCAGCTTAGGAGGCGGGGTGGCCTACGAGCAGTACTTC. It translates to CASSLGGGVAYEQYF. Supplemented by reference TRBV7-2 and TRBJ2-7, the full variable domain reads GAGVSQSPSNKVTEKGKDVELRCDPISGHTALYWYRQSLGQGLEFLIYFQGNSAPDKSGLPSDRFSAERTGGSVSTLTIQRTQQEDSAVYLCASSLGGGVAYEQYFGPGTRLTVT.

The chain recombines TRBV29-1 with TRBJ2-1; 9 nucleotides line up with TRBD1. Unmatched junction bases numbered 7, after V lost 6 bases and J lost 7 bases. The CDR3 is 13 amino acids. The V gene's germline CDR1 is SQVTM and CDR2 ANQGSEA. CDR3 sequence (DNA): TGCAGCGTCCGGGACAGGGCTAGGAATGAGCAGTTCTTC. This translates into CSVRDRARNEQFF.

V gene TRBV7-7 combines with J gene TRBJ2-1, with D perhaps TRBD2 (5 bases). The CDR3 has 14 amino acids. V was clipped by 5 bases and J by 7 bases, with 15 bases between them. CDR1 and CDR2 from the germline V gene are SSHAT and FNYEAQ (reference sequence). The CDR3 nucleotides read TGTGCCAGCAGCCTCGGCGGTAGAGGGAATGAGCAGTTCTTC. Residues: CASSLGGRGNEQFF.

The CDR3 is CASSLPRGRFSGEQYF. The CDR3 DNA follows: TGTGCCAGCAGCTTACCAAGGGGTAGATTTAGTGGCGAGCAGTACTTC. The chain has TRBV13 and TRBJ2-7, with D possibly matching TRBD1 (5 bases). This CDR3 region has 16 residues. The V and J ends lost 2 bases and 6 bases respectively, with 20 bases between them. Per the germline V gene, CDR1 is PRHDT and CDR2 is FYEKMQ (reference sequence).